These 32 T cell receptor beta chains came from one sample sequenced in a study of Graves' ophthalmopathy and Graves' hyperthyroidism. Amplification from RNA transcripts yielded the TCR beta CDR3 regions. HTBI-primed RT-PCR formed the first round, and a multiplex PCR formed the second. TCRdb passed the multiplex PCR reads through MiXCR, listing each CDR3 protein once. Of roughly 500,000 distinct CDR3 sequences listed, approximately 15% are singletons. Material: blood. All receptors come from a woman in her 30s with Graves' ophthalmopathy.

At least ten counts were recorded for this clonotype. The rearrangement uses TRBV29-1 and TRBJ1-2, with TRBD1 matching over 10 bases. The CDR3 is 13 amino acids. CDR1 and CDR2 from the germline V gene are SQVTM and ANQGSEA. Unmatched junction bases numbered 6, after V lost 5 bases and J lost 6 bases. This CDR3 is CSVRDRGHDGYTF. CDR3 nucleotide sequence: TGCAGCGTTCGGGACAGGGGTCATGATGGCTACACCTTC.

There are a few counts of this clonotype. This chain joins TRBV6-1 and TRBJ1-2; TRBD1 might be the D (6 bases). The CDR3 covers 14 residues. Trimming stripped 5 bases from V and 3 bases from J, with 13 bases between. Germline lookup yields CDR1 MNHNS and CDR2 SASEGT. CDR3 coding DNA: TGTGCCAGCAGTCGACGGGACAAGGACTATGGCTACACCTTC. Encoded protein: CASSRRDKDYGYTF.

Ten or more counts support this clonotype. This chain uses TRBV2 with TRBJ1-1; D is undetermined. There are 13 residues in the CDR3. The V gene lost 7 bases and the J gene lost 2 bases, with 11 bases spanning the gap. Germline values: CDR1 SNHLY, CDR2 FYNNEI. CDR3 sequence: CASTQRGNTEAFF. Here the CDR3 DNA reads TGTGCCAGCACCCAGAGAGGCAACACTGAAGCTTTCTTT.

This clonotype was detected ten times or more. The chain links TRBV12-3 or TRBV12-4 to TRBJ2-7; D not certain. This CDR3 is built from 13 residues. Trimming left V 3 bases short and J 5 bases short, with 11 bases between. The CDR3 DNA sequence: TGTGCCAGCAGTTTTAGTGGGTTGCACGAGCAGTACTTC. This codes for CASSFSGLHEQYF.

This clonotype occurred a few times. The V gene is TRBV6-5, the J gene TRBJ1-2, with D possibly TRBD1 on 5 matching bases. CDR3 size: 14 residues. V lost 6 bases to trimming and J lost 7 bases, with 18 bases between them. The V gene's germline CDR1 is MNHEY and CDR2 SVGAGI. The CDR3 sequence is CASRPFGTLSGYTF. In DNA form, the CDR3 reads TGTGCCAGCAGACCTTTTGGGACTCTAAGTGGCTACACCTTC.

This clonotype was observed many times. The chain couples TRBV4-2 to TRBJ2-7, with 7 bases identical to TRBD1. The length of the CDR3 is 15 residues. J lost 0 bases, V lost 3 bases, and 5 bases had no gene match. The germline CDR1 and CDR2 sequences are LGHNA and YNFKEQ. The CDR3 region has the DNA TGTGCCAGCAGCCATCGGGACAGTACCTCCTACGAGCAGTACTTC. Protein: CASSHRDSTSYEQYF.

This clonotype was observed at least ten times. The chain links TRBV29-1 to TRBJ2-7; D might be TRBD2 (6 bases). This CDR3 region has 14 residues. V was trimmed by 4 bases and J by 0 bases, leaving 13 bases between them. Germline V CDR1 and CDR2: SQVTM, ANQGSEA. The CDR3 nucleotides read TGCAGCGTTGTAAGGGACTCTCACTCCTACGAGCAGTACTTC. It encodes CSVVRDSHSYEQYF.

This clonotype was detected ten times or more. This chain uses TRBV6-5 with TRBJ2-5, with unresolved D. Germline-derived CDR1 and CDR2 are MNHEY and SVGAGI. The CDR3 has 13 residues. Trimming removed 5 bases at V and 6 bases at J, with 13 bases between. CDR3 protein: CASSNIGSKTQYF. The CDR3 DNA reads as TGTGCCAGCAGTAACATAGGCAGTAAGACCCAGTACTTC.

In its sample, this clonotype was seen a few times. The chain carries TRBV7-2 and TRBJ2-7, with D perhaps being TRBD1 or TRBD2 (6 bases each). This CDR3 region has 15 residues. Germline CDR1 SGHTA, CDR2 FQGNSA. Trimming removed 7 bases from V and 0 bases from J, with 16 bases in between. The CDR3 region is CASNPGGGNSYEQYF. The CDR3 DNA reads as TGTGCCAGCAACCCTGGAGGGGGGAACTCCTACGAGCAGTACTTC. Based on the CDR3 plus reference TRBV7-2 and TRBJ2-7, the full variable domain is GAGVSQSPSNKVTEKGKDVELRCDPISGHTALYWYRQSLGQGLEFLIYFQGNSAPDKSGLPSDRFSAERTGGSVSTLTIQRTQQEDSAVYLCASNPGGGNSYEQYFGPGTRLTVT.

In this sample, this clonotype turned up many times. This rearrangement joins TRBV20-1 to TRBJ2-7; TRBD2 matches at 8 bases. CDR3 size: 14 residues. V trimming: 1 base; J trimming: 7 bases; junction bases outside the gene matches: 9. CDR1 and CDR2 (germline): DFQATT, SNEGSKA (reference sequence). CDR3 amino acids: CSARATSGGGEQYF. The CDR3 bases are TGCAGTGCTAGAGCAACTAGCGGAGGAGGGGAGCAGTACTTC.

The rearrangement uses TRBV27 and TRBJ1-1; D uncertain. The CDR3 is made up of 14 amino acids. The germline V gene encodes CDR1 MNHEY and CDR2 SMNVEV (reference sequence). V lost 9 bases to trimming and J lost 0 bases, with 14 bases between them. The CDR3 spells CASYVYGMNTEAFF. CDR3 sequence (DNA): TGTGCCAGTTACGTCTACGGAATGAACACTGAAGCTTTCTTT.

This clonotype was picked up many times. V usage is TRBV20-1 and J usage is TRBJ2-7; TRBD2 is a possible D gene (6 bases). V lost 5 bases, J lost 4 bases, and 21 bases lay in between. This CDR3 is built from 15 residues. Germline V gene lookup returns CDR1 DFQATT and CDR2 SNEGSKA (reference sequence). CDR3 in amino acids: CSAPDPGASDYEQYF. CDR3 DNA sequence: TGCAGTGCTCCTGATCCTGGCGCTAGCGATTACGAGCAGTACTTC.

There are many counts of this clonotype. V is TRBV12-3 or TRBV12-4 and J is TRBJ1-5; no reliable D call. The CDR3 is made up of 17 amino acids. V was trimmed by 3 bases and J by 3 bases, leaving 18 bases between them. CDR3 in DNA: TGTGCCAGCAGTTTCCTTCTTTCGGGGAGTTTCAATCAGCCCCAGCATTTT. Its protein is CASSFLLSGSFNQPQHF.

As for this clonotype: A much larger clone lies one base from this, so it may be a read error. The V call is TRBV28, the J call TRBJ1-5, with a tentative D call TRBD1 (5 bases). Germline V lookup: CDR1 MDHEN, CDR2 SYDVKM. The CDR3 consists of 15 residues. This CDR3 reads CASRWWGLSNQPQQF. CDR3 bases: TGTGCCAGCAGATGGTGGGGGTTGAGCAATCAGCCCCAGCAGTTT. Based on the CDR3 plus reference TRBV28 and TRBJ1-5, the full variable domain is DVKVTQSSRYLVKRTGEKVFLECVQDMDHENMFWYRQDPGLGLRLIYFSYDVKMKEKGDIPEGYSVSREKKERFSLILESASTNQTSMYLCASRWWGLSNQPQQFGDGTRLSIL.

This clonotype came up many times. CDR3 sequence (DNA): TGTGCCAGCAGTCTGGACGGGGTCCGGCCCCAGCATTTT. It is translated as CASSLDGVRPQHF. The gene calls are TRBV6-1 and TRBJ1-5; no clear D gene. The CDR3 has 13 residues. The ends were cut back, 5 bases at V and 9 bases at J, with 14 bases in the middle. CDR1 is MNHNS, CDR2 SASEGT, per germline.

This clonotype came up many times. This chain links TRBV19 with TRBJ2-5; 9 nucleotides align to TRBD1. CDR1 is LNHDA and CDR2 is SQIVND in the germline V gene (reference sequence). The V segment lost 4 bases and the J segment 9 bases; nucleotides outside the gene matches: 15. This CDR3 has 16 amino acids. DNA for the CDR3: TGTGCCAGTAGTACCCTCCCGGGACAGGGTCTTGAGGCCCAGTACTTC. Protein: CASSTLPGQGLEAQYF. Based on the CDR3 plus reference TRBV19 and TRBJ2-5, the full variable domain is DGGITQSPKYLFRKEGQNVTLSCEQNLNHDAMYWYRQDPGQGLRLIYYSQIVNDFQKGDIAEGYSVSREKKESFPLTVTSAQKNPTAFYLCASSTLPGQGLEAQYFGPGTRLLVL.

This clonotype showed up many times. This chain uses TRBV28 with TRBJ1-2; D is uncertain. The CDR3 runs to 14 residues. The germline gives CDR1 MDHEN, CDR2 SYDVKM. V was cut by 10 bases and J by 4 bases, with 19 bases left in between. DNA of the CDR3: TGTGCCACCACGGGAGGGCGCGATCCCTATGGCTACACCTTC. This translates into CATTGGRDPYGYTF.

This clonotype occurred many times. The rearrangement uses TRBV6-5 and TRBJ1-6; TRBD1 agrees at 7 bases. This CDR3 contains 16 residues. Unmatched junction bases numbered 6, after V lost 2 bases and J lost 5 bases. Looked up from germline, CDR1 is MNHEY and CDR2 is SVGAGI. The CDR3 loop reads CASSYGQDLHNSPLHF. The CDR3 DNA is TGTGCCAGCAGTTACGGACAGGATCTACATAATTCACCCCTCCACTTT.

Ten or more counts support this clonotype. The V gene is TRBV24-1, the J gene TRBJ2-5; D is ambiguous. Per germline, CDR1 KGHDR and CDR2 SFDVKD. The CDR3 spans 14 residues. Trimming pared 5 bases from V and 4 bases from J, leaving 13 bases between. DNA for the CDR3: TGTGCCACCAGTGGTTTTGGCCCGGGAGAGACCCAGTACTTC. It encodes CATSGFGPGETQYF.

This clonotype appeared a few times. This sequence joins TRBV28 and TRBJ2-3; no definite D call. The V end was cut by 6 bases, the J end by 4 bases, with 14 bases between. This CDR3 is 14 amino acids long. Germline CDR1 MDHEN, CDR2 SYDVKM. In DNA, the CDR3 is TGTGCCAGCAGGCCCATAGGAATTTCAGATACGCAGTATTTT. Its protein is CASRPIGISDTQYF.

At least ten counts were recorded for this clonotype. The rearrangement joins TRBV4-1 to TRBJ1-2; no firm D call. CDR1 is MGHRA and CDR2 is YSYEKL in the germline V gene. The CDR3 consists of 19 residues. Trimming shortened V by 2 bases and J by 6 bases, and 28 bases separated the two germline ends. This CDR3 reads CASSQHLWPPKGRLNGYTF. The CDR3 nucleotides read TGCGCCAGCAGCCAACACCTTTGGCCGCCGAAAGGGAGGCTGAATGGCTACACCTTC.

The genes are TRBV2 and TRBJ2-4; possibly TRBD1 for D (6 bases). Per the germline V gene, CDR1 is SNHLY and CDR2 is FYNNEI. Trimming shortened V by 5 bases and J by 14 bases, and 19 bases separated the two germline ends. This CDR3 has 13 amino acids. CDR3 protein: CASSTRTEDNKYF. The CDR3 DNA reads as TGTGCCAGCAGTACAAGGACAGAGGATAATAAGTACTTC. Drawing the rest from reference TRBV2 and TRBJ2-4, the complete variable domain is EPEVTQTPSHQVTQMGQEVILRCVPISNHLYFYWYRQILGQKVEFLVSFYNNEISEKSEIFDDQFSVERPDGSNFTLKIRSTKLEDSAMYFCASSTRTEDNKYFGAGTRLSVL.

This clonotype was seen ten or more times. The J gene is TRBJ2-2, the V gene TRBV5-1; D possibly corresponds to TRBD1 (5 bases). Germline lookup yields CDR1 SGHRS and CDR2 YFSETQ. V was clipped by 4 bases and J by 6 bases, with 16 bases between them. This CDR3 contains 15 residues. CDR3 DNA sequence: TGCGCCAGCAGCAGTAGCAGGGTTTGGTCCGGGGAGCTGTTTTTT. This translates into CASSSSRVWSGELFF.

Many counts were recorded for this clonotype. The rearrangement uses TRBV2 and TRBJ2-2; possibly TRBD1 for D (5 bases). The CDR3 covers 15 residues. The ends were cut back, 6 bases at V and 6 bases at J, with 17 bases in the middle. The germline V gene encodes CDR1 SNHLY and CDR2 FYNNEI. CDR3 residues: CASSPVDTTPGELFF. CDR3 nucleotides: TGTGCCAGCAGCCCAGTGGACACCACTCCCGGGGAGCTGTTTTTT.

At least ten counts were recorded for this clonotype. The DNA for the CDR3 is TGTGCCAGCTCCGACGGGAGAGCACTCTATGGCTACACCTTC. Protein: CASSDGRALYGYTF. V gene TRBV6-2 or TRBV6-3 combines with J gene TRBJ1-2, with D uncertain. Trimming left V 8 bases short and J 4 bases short, with 17 bases between. The CDR3 length is 14 residues. Looked up from germline, CDR1 is MNHEY and CDR2 is SVGEGT.

This clonotype was seen more than once but under ten times. The DNA for the CDR3 is TGTGCCAGCAGGACCGGGACAGGGAAATACTACGAGCAGTACTTC. This sequence encodes CASRTGTGKYYEQYF. This chain joins TRBV12-3 or TRBV12-4 and TRBJ2-7; 9 positions match TRBD1. The CDR3 spans 15 residues. Trimming removed 6 bases from V and 3 bases from J; junction bases left unmatched: 9.

This clonotype occurred many times. The V and J genes are TRBV12-3 or TRBV12-4 and TRBJ2-7; 8 bases are shared with TRBD1. The CDR3 loop spans 17 amino acids. Trimming removed 4 bases from V and 1 base from J; junction bases left unmatched: 12. Here the CDR3 DNA reads TGTGCCAGCAGTTCCCCCTTCCGGGACAGGATATCCTACGAGCAGTACTTC. Its translation is CASSSPFRDRISYEQYF.

This clonotype was picked up many times. V usage is TRBV6-5 and J usage is TRBJ1-1; tentative D call: TRBD1 (6 bases). Germline CDR1 and CDR2: MNHEY and SVGAGI. The CDR3 runs 15 residues. V lost 0 bases and J 3 bases, leaving 11 bases between the germline ends. CDR3 DNA: TGTGCCAGCAGTTACTCGGGGGCCTTTTACACTGAAGCTTTCTTT. Its translation: CASSYSGAFYTEAFF.

The sample holds many counts of this clonotype. The chain recombines TRBV5-5 with TRBJ1-1; possibly TRBD1 for D (6 bases). The ends were cut back, 4 bases at V and 4 bases at J, with 17 bases in the middle. This CDR3 has 15 amino acids. The germline gives CDR1 SGHKS, CDR2 YYEKEE (reference sequence). The CDR3 loop reads CASSGSGTIGTEAFF. Here the CDR3 DNA reads TGTGCCAGCAGCGGATCCGGGACAATCGGCACTGAAGCTTTCTTT.

This clonotype was observed many times. This rearrangement joins TRBV5-1 to TRBJ2-7; the D gene is possibly TRBD2 (5 bases). This CDR3 spans 13 amino acids. CDR1 and CDR2 from the germline V gene are SGHRS and YFSETQ. The V end lost 5 bases, the J end lost 0 bases, and 9 bases lay between the germline ends. The CDR3 nucleotides read TGCGCCAGCAGTATTCTAGCCTCCTACGAGCAGTACTTC. Translation: CASSILASYEQYF.

This clonotype has at least ten counts. This sequence joins TRBV5-1 and TRBJ2-5; 10 bases match TRBD1. From germline, CDR1 is SGHRS and CDR2 YFSETQ. V dropped 5 bases and J dropped 5; count of bases not matched to a gene: 6. The CDR3 extends over 14 amino acids. The CDR3 spells CASSLRDRGETQYF. The CDR3 nucleotides are TGCGCCAGCAGTTTAAGGGACAGGGGCGAGACCCAGTACTTC.

The chain joins TRBV28 to TRBJ2-4; TRBD1 or TRBD2 may be the D gene (6 bases each). This CDR3 contains 13 residues. Trimming shortened V by 3 bases and J by 9 bases, and 12 bases separated the two germline ends. Germline CDR1 is MDHEN and CDR2 is SYDVKM. CDR3 DNA sequence: TGTGCCAGCAGTTTCCGGGGGCCGGGCATTCAGTACTTC. Translated, it gives CASSFRGPGIQYF.